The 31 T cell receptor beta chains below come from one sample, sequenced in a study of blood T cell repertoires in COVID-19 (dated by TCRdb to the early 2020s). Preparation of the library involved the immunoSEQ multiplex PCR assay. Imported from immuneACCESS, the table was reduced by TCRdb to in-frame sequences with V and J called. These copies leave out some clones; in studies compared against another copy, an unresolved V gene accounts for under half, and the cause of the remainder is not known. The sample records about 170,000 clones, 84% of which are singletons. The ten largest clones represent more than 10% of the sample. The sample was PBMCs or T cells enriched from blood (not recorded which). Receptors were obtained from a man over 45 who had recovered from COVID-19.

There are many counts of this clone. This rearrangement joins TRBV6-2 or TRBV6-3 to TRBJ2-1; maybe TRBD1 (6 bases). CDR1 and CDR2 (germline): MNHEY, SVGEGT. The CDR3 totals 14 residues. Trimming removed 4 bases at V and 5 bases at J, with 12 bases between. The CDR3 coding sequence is TGTGCCAGCAGTTCAGGGGACACACACAATGAGCAGTTCTTC. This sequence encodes CASSSGDTHNEQFF.

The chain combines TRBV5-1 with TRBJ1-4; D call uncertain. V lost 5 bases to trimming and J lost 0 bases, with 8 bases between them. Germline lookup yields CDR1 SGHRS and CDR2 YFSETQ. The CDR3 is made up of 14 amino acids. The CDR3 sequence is CASSSPPTNEKLFF. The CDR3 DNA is TGCGCCAGCAGTTCTCCCCCAACTAATGAAAAACTGTTTTTT.

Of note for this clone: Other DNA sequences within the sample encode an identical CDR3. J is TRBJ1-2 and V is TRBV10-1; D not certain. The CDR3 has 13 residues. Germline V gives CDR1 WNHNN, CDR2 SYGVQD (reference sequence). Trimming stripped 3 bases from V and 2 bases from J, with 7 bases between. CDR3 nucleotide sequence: TGCGCCAGCAGTGAATCAGGCAACTATGGCTACACCTTC. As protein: CASSESGNYGYTF.

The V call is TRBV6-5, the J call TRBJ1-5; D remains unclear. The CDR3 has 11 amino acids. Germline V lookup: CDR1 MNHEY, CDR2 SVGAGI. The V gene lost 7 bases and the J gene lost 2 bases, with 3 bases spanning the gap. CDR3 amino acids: CASTGNQPQHF. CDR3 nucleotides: TGTGCCAGCACGGGCAATCAGCCCCAGCATTTT.

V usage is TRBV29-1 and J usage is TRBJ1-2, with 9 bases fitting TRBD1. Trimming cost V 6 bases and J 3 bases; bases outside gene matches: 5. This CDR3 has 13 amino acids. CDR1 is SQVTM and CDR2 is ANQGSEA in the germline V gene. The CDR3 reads CSVRTGADYGYTF. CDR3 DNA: TGCAGCGTAAGGACAGGGGCAGACTATGGCTACACCTTC.

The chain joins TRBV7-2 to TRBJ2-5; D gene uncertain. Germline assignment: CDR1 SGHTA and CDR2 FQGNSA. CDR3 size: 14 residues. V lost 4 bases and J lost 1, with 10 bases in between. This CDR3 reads CASSSRSGQETQYF. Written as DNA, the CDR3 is TGTGCCAGCAGCTCACGATCGGGCCAAGAGACCCAGTACTTC.

The CDR3, as DNA: TGTGCCAGCAGCCGGGGGGGGTGGGCTAATGAAAAACTGTTTTTT. It encodes CASSRGGWANEKLFF. The gene calls are TRBV11-2 and TRBJ1-4; TRBD1 is a possible D gene (5 bases). Trimming took 5 bases from V and 3 from J, leaving 13 bases between them. The CDR3 consists of 15 residues. The germline V gene has CDR1 SGHAT and CDR2 FQNNGV.

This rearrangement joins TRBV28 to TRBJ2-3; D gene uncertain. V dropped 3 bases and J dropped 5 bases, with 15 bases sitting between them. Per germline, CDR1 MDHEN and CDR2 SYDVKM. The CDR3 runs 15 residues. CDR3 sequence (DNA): TGTGCCAGCAGTTTTTTTGTTGCAGGCCAAGATACGCAGTATTTT. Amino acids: CASSFFVAGQDTQYF.

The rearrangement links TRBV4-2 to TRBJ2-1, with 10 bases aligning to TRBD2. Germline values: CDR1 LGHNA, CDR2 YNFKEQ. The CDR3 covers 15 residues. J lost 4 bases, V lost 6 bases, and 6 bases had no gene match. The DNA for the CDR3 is TGTGCCAGCAGGATGGGACTAGCGCCTTACAATGAGCAGTTCTTC. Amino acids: CASRMGLAPYNEQFF.

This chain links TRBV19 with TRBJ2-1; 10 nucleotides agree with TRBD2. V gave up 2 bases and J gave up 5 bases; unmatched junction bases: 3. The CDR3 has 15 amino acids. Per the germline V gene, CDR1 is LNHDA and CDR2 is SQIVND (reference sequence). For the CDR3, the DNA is TGTGCCAGTAGTATAAGCGGGGGGGTTAACAATGAGCAGTTCTTC. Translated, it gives CASSISGGVNNEQFF.

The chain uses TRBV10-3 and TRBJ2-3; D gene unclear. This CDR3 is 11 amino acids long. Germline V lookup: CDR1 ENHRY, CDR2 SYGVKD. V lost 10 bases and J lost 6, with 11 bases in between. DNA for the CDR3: TGTGCCAGCGGTACTGGGGATACGCAGTATTTT. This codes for CASGTGDTQYF.

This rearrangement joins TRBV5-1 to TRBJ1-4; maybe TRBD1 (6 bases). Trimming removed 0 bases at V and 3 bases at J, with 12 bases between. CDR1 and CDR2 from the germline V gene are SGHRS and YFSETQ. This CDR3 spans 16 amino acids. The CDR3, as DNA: TGCGCCAGCAGCTTGGTACCACCAGGGGCTAATGAAAAACTGTTTTTT. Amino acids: CASSLVPPGANEKLFF.

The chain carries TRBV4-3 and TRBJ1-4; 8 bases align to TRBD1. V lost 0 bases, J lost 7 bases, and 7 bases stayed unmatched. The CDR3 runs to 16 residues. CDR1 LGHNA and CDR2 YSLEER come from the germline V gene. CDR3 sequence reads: CASSQDETGAREKLFF. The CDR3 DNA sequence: TGCGCCAGCAGCCAAGATGAGACAGGGGCTCGTGAAAAACTGTTTTTT.

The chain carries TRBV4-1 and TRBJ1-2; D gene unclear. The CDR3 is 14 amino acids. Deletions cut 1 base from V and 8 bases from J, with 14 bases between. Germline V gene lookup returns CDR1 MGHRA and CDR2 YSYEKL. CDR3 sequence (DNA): TGCGCCAGCAGCCAAGGCACCCCACCGGGAGGCTACACCTTC. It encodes CASSQGTPPGGYTF.

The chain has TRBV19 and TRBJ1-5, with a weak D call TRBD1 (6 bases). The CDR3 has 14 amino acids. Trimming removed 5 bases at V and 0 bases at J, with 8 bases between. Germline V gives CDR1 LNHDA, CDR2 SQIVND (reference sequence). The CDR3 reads CASSGQYSNQPQHF. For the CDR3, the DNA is TGTGCCAGTAGTGGACAGTATAGCAATCAGCCCCAGCATTTT.

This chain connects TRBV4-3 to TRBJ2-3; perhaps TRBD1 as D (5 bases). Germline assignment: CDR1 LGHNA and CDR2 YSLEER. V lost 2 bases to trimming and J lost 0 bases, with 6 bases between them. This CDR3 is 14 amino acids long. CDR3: CASSQRGSTDTQYF. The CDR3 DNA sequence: TGCGCCAGCAGCCAAAGGGGAAGCACAGATACGCAGTATTTT.

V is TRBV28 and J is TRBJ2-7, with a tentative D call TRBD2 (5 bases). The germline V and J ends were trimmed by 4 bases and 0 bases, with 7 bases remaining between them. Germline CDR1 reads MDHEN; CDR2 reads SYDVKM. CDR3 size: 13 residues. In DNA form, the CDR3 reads TGTGCCAGCAGTTCGGGGTTCTCCTACGAGCAGTACTTC. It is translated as CASSSGFSYEQYF.

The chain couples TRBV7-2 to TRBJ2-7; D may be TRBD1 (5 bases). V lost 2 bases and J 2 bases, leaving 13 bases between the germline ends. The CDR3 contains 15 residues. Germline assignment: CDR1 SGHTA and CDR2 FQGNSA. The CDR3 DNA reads TGTGCCAGCAGCTTATACCGGCAGGGCCCCTACGAGCAGTACTTC. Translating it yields CASSLYRQGPYEQYF.

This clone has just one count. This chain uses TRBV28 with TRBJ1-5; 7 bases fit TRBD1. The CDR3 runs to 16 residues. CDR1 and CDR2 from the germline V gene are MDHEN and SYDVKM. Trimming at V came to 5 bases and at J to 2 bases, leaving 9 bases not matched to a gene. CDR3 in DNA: TGTGCCAGCAGTCCTGGTGTGAGGGGGCGCAATCAGCCCCAGCATTTT. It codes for CASSPGVRGRNQPQHF.

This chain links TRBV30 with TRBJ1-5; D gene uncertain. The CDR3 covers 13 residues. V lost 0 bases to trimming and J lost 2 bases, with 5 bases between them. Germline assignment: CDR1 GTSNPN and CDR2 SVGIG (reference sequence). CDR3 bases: TGTGCCTGGAGTGTACAACGCAATCAGCCCCAGCATTTT. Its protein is CAWSVQRNQPQHF.

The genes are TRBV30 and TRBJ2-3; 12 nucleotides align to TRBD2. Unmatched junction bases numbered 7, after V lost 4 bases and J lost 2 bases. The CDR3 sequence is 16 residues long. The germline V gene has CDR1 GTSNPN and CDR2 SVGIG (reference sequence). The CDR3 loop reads CAWTKLAGGSTDTQYF. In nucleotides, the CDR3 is TGTGCCTGGACCAAACTAGCGGGGGGCTCCACAGATACGCAGTATTTT.

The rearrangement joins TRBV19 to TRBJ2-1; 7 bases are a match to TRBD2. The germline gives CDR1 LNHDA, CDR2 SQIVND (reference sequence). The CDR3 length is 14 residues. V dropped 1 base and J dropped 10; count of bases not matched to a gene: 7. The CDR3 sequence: CASSIGLAVREQFF. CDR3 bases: TGTGCCAGTAGTATAGGGCTAGCGGTTCGGGAGCAGTTCTTC.

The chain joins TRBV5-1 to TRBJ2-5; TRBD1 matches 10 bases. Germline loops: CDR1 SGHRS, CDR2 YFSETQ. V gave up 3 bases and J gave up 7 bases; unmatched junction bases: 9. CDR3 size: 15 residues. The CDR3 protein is CASSSGTGVLGTQYF. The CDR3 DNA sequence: TGCGCCAGCAGCTCCGGGACAGGGGTGTTGGGGACCCAGTACTTC.

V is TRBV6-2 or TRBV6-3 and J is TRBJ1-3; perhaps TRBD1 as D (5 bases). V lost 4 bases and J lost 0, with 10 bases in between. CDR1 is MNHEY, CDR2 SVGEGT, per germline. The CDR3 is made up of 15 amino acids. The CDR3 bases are TGTGCCAGCAGTTGGGGCCTCATCTCTGGAAACACCATATATTTT. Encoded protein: CASSWGLISGNTIYF.

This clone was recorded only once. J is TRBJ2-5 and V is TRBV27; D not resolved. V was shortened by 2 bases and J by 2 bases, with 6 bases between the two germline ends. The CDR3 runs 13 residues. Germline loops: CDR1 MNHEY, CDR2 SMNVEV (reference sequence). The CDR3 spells CASSLASQETQYF. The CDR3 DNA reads TGTGCCAGCAGTTTAGCGTCACAAGAGACCCAGTACTTC.

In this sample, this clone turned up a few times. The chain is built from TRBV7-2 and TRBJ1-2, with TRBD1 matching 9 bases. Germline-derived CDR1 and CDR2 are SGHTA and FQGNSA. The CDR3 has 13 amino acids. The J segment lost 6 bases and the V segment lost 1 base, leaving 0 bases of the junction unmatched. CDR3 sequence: CASSLGQGDGYTF. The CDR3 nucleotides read TGTGCCAGCAGCTTAGGACAGGGGGATGGCTACACCTTC.

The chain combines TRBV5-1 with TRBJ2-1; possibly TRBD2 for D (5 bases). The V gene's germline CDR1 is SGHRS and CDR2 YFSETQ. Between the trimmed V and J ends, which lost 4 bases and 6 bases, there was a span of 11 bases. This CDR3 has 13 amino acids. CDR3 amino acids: CASSTVTSNEQFF. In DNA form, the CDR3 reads TGCGCCAGCAGCACCGTCACTAGCAATGAGCAGTTCTTC.

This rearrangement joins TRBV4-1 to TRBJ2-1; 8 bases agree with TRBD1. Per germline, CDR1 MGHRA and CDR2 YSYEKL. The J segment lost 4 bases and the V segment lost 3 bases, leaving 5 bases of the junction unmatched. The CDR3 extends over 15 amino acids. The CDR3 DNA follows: TGCGCCAGCAGCCATCCCGGGACAGGTTACAATGAGCAGTTCTTC. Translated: CASSHPGTGYNEQFF.

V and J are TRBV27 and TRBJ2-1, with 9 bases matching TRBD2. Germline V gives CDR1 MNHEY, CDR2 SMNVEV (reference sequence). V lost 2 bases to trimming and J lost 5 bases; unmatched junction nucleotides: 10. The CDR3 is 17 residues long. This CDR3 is CASSLIVTSGPNNEQFF. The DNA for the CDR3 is TGTGCCAGCAGTTTAATCGTGACTAGCGGTCCTAACAATGAGCAGTTCTTC.

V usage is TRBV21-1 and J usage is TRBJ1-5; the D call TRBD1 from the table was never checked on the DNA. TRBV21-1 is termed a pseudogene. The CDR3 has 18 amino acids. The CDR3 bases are TGTGCCAGCACCCCACTCACGGGACAAAAAAGACAACATCAGCCCCAGCATTTT. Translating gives CASTPLTGQKRQHQPQHF.

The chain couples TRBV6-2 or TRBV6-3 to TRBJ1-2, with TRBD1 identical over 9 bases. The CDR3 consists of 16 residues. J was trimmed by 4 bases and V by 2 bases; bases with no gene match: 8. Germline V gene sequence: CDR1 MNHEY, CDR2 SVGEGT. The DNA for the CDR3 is TGTGCCAGCAGTTACCCGCCGGGACAGGGTGCCTATGGCTACACCTTC. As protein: CASSYPPGQGAYGYTF.